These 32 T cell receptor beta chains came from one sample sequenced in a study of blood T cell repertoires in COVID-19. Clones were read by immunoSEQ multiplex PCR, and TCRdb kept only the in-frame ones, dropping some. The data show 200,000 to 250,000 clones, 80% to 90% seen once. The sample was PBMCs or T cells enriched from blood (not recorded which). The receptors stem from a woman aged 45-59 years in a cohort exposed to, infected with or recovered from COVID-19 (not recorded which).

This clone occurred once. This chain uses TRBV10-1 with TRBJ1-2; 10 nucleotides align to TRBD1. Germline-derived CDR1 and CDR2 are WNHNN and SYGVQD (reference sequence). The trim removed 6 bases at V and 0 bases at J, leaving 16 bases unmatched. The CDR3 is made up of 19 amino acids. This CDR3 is CASRKRSRDRGGPNYGYTF. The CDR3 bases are TGCGCCAGCAGGAAACGGTCCCGGGACAGGGGAGGCCCTAACTATGGCTACACCTTC.

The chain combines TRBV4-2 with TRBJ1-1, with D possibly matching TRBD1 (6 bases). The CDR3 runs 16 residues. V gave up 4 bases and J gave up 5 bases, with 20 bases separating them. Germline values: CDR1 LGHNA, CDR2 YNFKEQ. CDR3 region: CASSPGTGRVRTEAFF. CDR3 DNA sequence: TGTGCCAGCAGCCCAGGTACAGGGAGGGTAAGGACTGAAGCTTTCTTT.

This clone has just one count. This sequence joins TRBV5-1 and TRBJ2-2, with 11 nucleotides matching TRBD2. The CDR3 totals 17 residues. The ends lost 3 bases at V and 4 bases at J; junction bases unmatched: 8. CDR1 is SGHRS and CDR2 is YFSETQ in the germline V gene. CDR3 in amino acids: CASSSNSGGAPTGELFF. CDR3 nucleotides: TGCGCCAGCAGCTCAAATAGCGGGGGGGCCCCCACCGGGGAGCTGTTTTTT. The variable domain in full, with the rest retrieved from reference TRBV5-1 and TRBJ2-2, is KAGVTQTPRYLIKTRGQQVTLSCSPISGHRSVSWYQQTPGQGLQFLFEYFSETQRNKGNFPGRFSGRQFSNSRSEMNVSTLELGDSALYLCASSSNSGGAPTGELFFGEGSRLTVL.

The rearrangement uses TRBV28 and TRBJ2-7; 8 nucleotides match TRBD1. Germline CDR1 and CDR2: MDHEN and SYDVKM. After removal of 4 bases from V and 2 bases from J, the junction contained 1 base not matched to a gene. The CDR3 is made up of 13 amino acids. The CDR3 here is CASSSDRAYEQYF. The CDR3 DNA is TGTGCCAGCAGTTCGGACAGGGCCTACGAGCAGTACTTC.

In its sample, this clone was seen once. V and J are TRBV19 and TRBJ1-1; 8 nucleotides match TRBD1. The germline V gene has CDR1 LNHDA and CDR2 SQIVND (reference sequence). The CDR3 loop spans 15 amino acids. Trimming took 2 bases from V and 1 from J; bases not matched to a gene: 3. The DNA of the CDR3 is TGTGCCAGTAGTATACAGGACAGGGCGAACACTGAAGCTTTCTTT. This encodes CASSIQDRANTEAFF.

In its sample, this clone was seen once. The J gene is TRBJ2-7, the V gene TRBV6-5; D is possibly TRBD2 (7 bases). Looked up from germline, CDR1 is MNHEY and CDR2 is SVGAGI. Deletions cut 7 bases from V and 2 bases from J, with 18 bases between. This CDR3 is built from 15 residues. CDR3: CASTPLGGGPYEQYF. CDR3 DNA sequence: TGTGCCAGCACCCCCCTGGGGGGGGGCCCCTACGAGCAGTACTTC.

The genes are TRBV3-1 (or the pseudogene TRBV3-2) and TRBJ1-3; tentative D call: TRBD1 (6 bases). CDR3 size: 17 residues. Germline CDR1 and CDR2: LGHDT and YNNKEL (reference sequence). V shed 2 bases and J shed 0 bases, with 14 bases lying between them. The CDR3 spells CASSQLAGAISGNTIYF. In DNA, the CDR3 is TGTGCCAGCAGCCAATTGGCAGGGGCAATCTCTGGAAACACCATATATTTT.

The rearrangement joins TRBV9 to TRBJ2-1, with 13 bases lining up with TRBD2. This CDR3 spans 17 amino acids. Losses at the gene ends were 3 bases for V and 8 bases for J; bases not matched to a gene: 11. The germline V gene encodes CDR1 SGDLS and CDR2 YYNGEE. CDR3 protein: CASSGGGGLAGFYEQFF. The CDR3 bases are TGTGCCAGCAGCGGAGGAGGGGGACTAGCGGGGTTCTATGAGCAGTTCTTC.

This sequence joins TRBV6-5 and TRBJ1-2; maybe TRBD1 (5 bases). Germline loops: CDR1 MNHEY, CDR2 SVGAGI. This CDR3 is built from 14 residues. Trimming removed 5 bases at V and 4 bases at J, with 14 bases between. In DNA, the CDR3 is TGTGCCAGCAGTCCTCCCGGGGGAGCCTATGGCTACACCTTC. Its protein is CASSPPGGAYGYTF.

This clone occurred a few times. The chain's CDR3 is CATTYTGAPKLFF. The CDR3 region has the DNA TGTGCCACTACCTACACAGGGGCCCCGAAACTGTTTTTT. This chain connects TRBV7-2 to TRBJ1-4; 7 bases line up with TRBD1. This CDR3 has 13 amino acids. Germline trimming cut 10 bases from V and 11 bases from J; bases unmatched to any gene: 13. The V gene's germline CDR1 is SGHTA and CDR2 FQGNSA.

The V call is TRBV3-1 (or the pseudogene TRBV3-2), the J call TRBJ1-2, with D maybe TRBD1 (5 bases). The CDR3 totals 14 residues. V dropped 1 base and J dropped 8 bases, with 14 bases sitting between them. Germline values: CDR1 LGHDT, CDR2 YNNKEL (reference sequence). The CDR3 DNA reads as TGTGCCAGCAGCCAAGCAAGGGGTTTAGAAGGCTACACCTTC. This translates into CASSQARGLEGYTF.

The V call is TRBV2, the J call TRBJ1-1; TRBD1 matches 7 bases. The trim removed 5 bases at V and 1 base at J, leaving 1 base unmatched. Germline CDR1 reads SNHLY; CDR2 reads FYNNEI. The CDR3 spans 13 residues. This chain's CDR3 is CASSRQGNTEAFF. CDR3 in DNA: TGTGCCAGCAGTCGACAGGGGAACACTGAAGCTTTCTTT.

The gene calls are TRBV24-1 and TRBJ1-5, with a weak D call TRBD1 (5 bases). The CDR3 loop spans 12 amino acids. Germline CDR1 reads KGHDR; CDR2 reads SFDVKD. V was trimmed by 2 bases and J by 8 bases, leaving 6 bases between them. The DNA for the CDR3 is TGTGCCACCAGTGATTCGGGGGAGCCCCAGCATTTT. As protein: CATSDSGEPQHF.

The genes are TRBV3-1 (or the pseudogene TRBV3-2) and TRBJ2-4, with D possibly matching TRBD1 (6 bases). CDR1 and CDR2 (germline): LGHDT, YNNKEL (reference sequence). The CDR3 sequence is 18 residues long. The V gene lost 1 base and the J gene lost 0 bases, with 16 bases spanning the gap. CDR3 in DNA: TGTGCCAGCAGCCAAGGAACAGGGACAAGTCTAGCCAAAAACATTCAGTACTTC. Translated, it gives CASSQGTGTSLAKNIQYF.

The CDR3 region has the DNA TGTGCCAGCTCACTGGGACAGGGGTACTACAATGAGCAGTTCTTC. Protein: CASSLGQGYYNEQFF. The V and J genes are TRBV18 and TRBJ2-1; 10 positions match TRBD1. The CDR3 sequence is 15 residues long. V was pared by 4 bases and J by 3 bases, with 3 bases of the junction left unmatched. CDR1 is KGHSH, CDR2 LQKENI, per germline.

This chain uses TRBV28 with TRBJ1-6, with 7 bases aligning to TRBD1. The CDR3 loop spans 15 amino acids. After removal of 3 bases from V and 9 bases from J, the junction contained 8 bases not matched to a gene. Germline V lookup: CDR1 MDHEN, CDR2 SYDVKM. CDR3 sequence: CASSLFTGDGSPLHF. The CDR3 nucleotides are TGTGCCAGCAGTTTGTTTACAGGGGATGGTTCACCCCTCCACTTT.

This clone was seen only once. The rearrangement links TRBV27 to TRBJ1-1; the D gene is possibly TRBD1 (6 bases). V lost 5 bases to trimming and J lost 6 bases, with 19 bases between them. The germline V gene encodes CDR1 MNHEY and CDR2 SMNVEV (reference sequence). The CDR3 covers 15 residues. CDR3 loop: CASSPHPRGIPEAFF. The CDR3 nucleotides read TGTGCCAGCAGTCCCCACCCCAGGGGTATCCCTGAAGCTTTCTTT.

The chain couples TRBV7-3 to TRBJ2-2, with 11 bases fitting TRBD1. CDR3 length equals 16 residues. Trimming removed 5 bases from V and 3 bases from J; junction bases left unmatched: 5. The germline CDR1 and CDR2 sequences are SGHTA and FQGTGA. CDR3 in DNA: TGTGCCAGCAGCCCAGGGACAGGGGGGTACACCGGGGAGCTGTTTTTT. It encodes CASSPGTGGYTGELFF. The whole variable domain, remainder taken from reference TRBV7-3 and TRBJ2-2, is GAGVSQTPSNKVTEKGKYVELRCDPISGHTALYWYRQSLGQGPEFLIYFQGTGAADDSGLPNDRFFAVRPEGSVSTLKIQRTERGDSAVYLCASSPGTGGYTGELFFGEGSRLTVL.

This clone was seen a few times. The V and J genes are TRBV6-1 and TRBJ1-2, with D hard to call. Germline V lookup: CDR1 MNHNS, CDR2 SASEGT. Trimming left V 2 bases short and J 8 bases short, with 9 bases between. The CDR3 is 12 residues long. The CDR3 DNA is TGTGCCAGCAGTGAAATTGGGGAGGGCTACACCTTC. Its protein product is CASSEIGEGYTF.

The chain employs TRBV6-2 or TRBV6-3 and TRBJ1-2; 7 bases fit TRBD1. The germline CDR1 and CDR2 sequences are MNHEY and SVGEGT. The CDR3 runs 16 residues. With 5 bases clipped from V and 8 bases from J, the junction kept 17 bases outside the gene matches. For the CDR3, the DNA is TGTGCCAGCAGTCAACGATCAGGGACAGCCTGGGAGGGCTACACCTTC. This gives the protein CASSQRSGTAWEGYTF.

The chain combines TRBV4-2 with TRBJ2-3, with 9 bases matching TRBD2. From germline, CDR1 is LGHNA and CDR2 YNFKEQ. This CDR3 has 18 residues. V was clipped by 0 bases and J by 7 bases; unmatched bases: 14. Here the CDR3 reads CASSQELVVAGELNTQYF. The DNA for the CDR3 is TGTGCCAGCAGCCAAGAATTAGTAGTAGCGGGGGAGCTCAATACGCAGTATTTT.

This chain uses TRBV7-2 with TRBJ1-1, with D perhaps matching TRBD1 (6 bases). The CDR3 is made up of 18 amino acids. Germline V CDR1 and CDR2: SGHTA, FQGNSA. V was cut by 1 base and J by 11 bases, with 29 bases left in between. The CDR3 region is CASSLVNSREREGGDAFF. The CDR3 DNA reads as TGTGCCAGCAGCTTAGTTAATAGCAGGGAGCGGGAAGGGGGGGATGCTTTCTTT.

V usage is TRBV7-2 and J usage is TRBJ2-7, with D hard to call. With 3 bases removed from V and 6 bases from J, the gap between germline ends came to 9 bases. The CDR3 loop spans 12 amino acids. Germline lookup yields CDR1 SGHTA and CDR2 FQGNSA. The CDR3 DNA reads TGTGCCAGCAGCTTCGCTGCGCGCGAGCAGTACTTC. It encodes CASSFAAREQYF.

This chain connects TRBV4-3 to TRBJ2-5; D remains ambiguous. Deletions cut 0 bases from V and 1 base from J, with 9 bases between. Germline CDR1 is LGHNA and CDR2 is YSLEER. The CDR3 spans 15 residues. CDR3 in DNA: TGCGCCAGCAGCCAAGATCTGCCAGTCCAAGAGACCCAGTACTTC. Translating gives CASSQDLPVQETQYF.

The CDR3 DNA reads TGTGCCAGCAGCCAAGTTGTGGGCCAAAGCACAGATACGCAGTATTTT. Its protein product is CASSQVVGQSTDTQYF. The chain employs TRBV4-2 and TRBJ2-3; D is unclear. V lost 1 base to trimming and J lost 0 bases, with 11 bases between them. CDR3 length equals 16 residues. Germline V gene lookup returns CDR1 LGHNA and CDR2 YNFKEQ.

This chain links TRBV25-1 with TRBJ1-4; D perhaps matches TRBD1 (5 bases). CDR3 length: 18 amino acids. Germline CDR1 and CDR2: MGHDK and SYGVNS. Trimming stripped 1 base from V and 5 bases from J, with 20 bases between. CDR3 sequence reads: CASSESNWYRSENEKLFF. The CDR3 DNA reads TGTGCCAGCAGTGAATCTAATTGGTACAGGTCCGAAAATGAAAAACTGTTTTTT.

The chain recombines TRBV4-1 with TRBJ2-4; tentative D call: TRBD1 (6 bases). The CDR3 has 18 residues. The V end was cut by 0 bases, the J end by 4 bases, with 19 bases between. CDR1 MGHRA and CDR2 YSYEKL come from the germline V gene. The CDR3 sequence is CASSQEGLGASLKNIQYF. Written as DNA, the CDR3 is TGCGCCAGCAGCCAAGAAGGTTTGGGGGCGTCGTTAAAAAACATTCAGTACTTC.

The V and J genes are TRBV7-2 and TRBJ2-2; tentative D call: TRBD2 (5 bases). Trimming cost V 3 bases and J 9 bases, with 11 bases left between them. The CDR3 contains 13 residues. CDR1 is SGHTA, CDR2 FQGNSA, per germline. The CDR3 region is CASSLEVPRELFF. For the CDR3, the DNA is TGTGCCAGCAGCTTGGAGGTCCCCAGGGAGCTGTTTTTT. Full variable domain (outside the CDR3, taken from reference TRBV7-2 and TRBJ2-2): GAGVSQSPSNKVTEKGKDVELRCDPISGHTALYWYRQSLGQGLEFLIYFQGNSAPDKSGLPSDRFSAERTGGSVSTLTIQRTQQEDSAVYLCASSLEVPRELFFGEGSRLTVL.

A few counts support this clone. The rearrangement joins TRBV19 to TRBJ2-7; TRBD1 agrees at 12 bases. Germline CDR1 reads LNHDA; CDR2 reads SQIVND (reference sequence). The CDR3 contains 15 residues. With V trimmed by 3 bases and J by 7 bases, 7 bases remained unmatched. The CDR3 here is CASSITGTGGNEQYF. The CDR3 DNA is TGTGCCAGTAGTATCACCGGGACAGGGGGCAATGAGCAGTACTTC.

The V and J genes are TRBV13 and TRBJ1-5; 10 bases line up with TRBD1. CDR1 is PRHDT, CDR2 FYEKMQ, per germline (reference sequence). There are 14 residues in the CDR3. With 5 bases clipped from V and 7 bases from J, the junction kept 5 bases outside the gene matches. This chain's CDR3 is CASSHRDRGQPQHF. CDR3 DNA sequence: TGTGCCAGCAGCCACCGGGACAGGGGCCAGCCCCAGCATTTT.

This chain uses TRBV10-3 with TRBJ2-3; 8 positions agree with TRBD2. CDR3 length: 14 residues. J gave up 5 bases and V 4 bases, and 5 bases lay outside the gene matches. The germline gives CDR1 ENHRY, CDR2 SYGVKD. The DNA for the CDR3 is TGTGCCATCAGTGTGGTCGGGGGGGGAGATACGCAGTATTTT. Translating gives CAISVVGGGDTQYF.

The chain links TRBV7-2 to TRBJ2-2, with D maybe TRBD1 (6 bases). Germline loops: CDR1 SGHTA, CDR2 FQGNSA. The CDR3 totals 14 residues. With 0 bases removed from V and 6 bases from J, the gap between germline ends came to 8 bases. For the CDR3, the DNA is TGTGCCAGCAGCTTAGCGGGGGCCCCCGGGGAGCTGTTTTTT. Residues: CASSLAGAPGELFF.